The 18 T cell receptor beta chains reported below all come from one sample, sequenced in a study of CD8 T cells in ankylosing spondylitis (dated by TCRdb to about 2017). Library generation was performed with 5' RACE. The sequencer listed for this sample is Illumina HiSeq 2500. TCRdb trimmed the raw reads at Q25, called clones with MiXCR and kept productive beta chains. Here each entry gathers all rows of one CDR3 protein and keeps the most common genes and DNA. For this sample the table gives under 300,000 distinct CDR3 sequences, of which about 10% were detected only once. Together, the top ten hold less than 3% of the sample. Sample: blood, either unsorted or a sorted T cell fraction (not recorded which). The receptors originated from a male donor with ankylosing spondylitis or in good health (not recorded which).

This clonotype has ten or more counts. The chain recombines TRBV4-1 with TRBJ2-3, with D uncertain. The CDR3 is made up of 13 amino acids. CDR1 and CDR2 from the germline V gene are MGHRA and YSYEKL. V dropped 8 bases and J dropped 2 bases, with 11 bases sitting between them. CDR3 in amino acids: CASQPTLTDTQYF. The CDR3 DNA reads as TGCGCCAGCCAACCGACCCTCACAGATACGCAGTATTTT.

This clonotype was observed at least ten times. V usage is TRBV5-1 and J usage is TRBJ1-2; D gene ambiguous. V was pared by 0 bases and J by 2 bases, with 2 bases between. The CDR3 extends over 12 amino acids. Looked up from germline, CDR1 is SGHRS and CDR2 is YFSETQ. CDR3: CASSLENYGYTF. CDR3 coding DNA: TGCGCCAGCAGCTTGGAAAACTATGGCTACACCTTC.

This clonotype has at least ten counts. V gene TRBV5-6 combines with J gene TRBJ1-1, with 8 nucleotides matching TRBD1. The V and J ends lost 0 bases and 0 bases, in that order; junction bases with no gene match: 7. The CDR3 has 17 residues. The germline CDR1 and CDR2 sequences are SGHDT and YYEEEE. This chain's CDR3 is CASSLVAGGKMNTEAFF. CDR3 nucleotide sequence: TGTGCCAGCAGCTTGGTGGCAGGGGGCAAAATGAACACTGAAGCTTTCTTT.

There are many counts of this clonotype. This sequence joins TRBV4-1 and TRBJ1-2; tentative D call: TRBD1 (6 bases). This CDR3 contains 15 residues. Trimming removed 0 bases at V and 2 bases at J, with 10 bases between. CDR1 is MGHRA and CDR2 is YSYEKL in the germline V gene. The CDR3 spells CASSQEQGQNYGYTF. Written as DNA, the CDR3 is TGCGCCAGCAGCCAAGAACAAGGACAGAACTATGGCTACACCTTC.

This clonotype occurred a few times. The genes are TRBV30 and TRBJ1-2, with D uncertain. This CDR3 is 12 amino acids long. Germline lookup yields CDR1 GTSNPN and CDR2 SVGIG (reference sequence). The V end lost 0 bases, the J end lost 6 bases, and 8 bases lay between the germline ends. In nucleotides, the CDR3 is TGTGCCTGGAGTGTAGTCAGAAATGGCTACACCTTC. This encodes CAWSVVRNGYTF. The entire variable domain, with the rest obtained from reference TRBV30 and TRBJ1-2, is as follows: SQTIHQWPATLVQPVGSPLSLECTVEGTSNPNLYWYRQAAGRGLQLLFYSVGIGQISSEVPQNLSASRPQDRQFILSSKKLLLSDSGFYLCAWSVVRNGYTFGSGTRLTVV.

The rearrangement uses TRBV6-1 and TRBJ2-2, with D perhaps assigned TRBD1 or TRBD2 (6 bases each). The germline gives CDR1 MNHNS, CDR2 SASEGT. V lost 4 bases, J lost 5 bases, and 14 bases lay in between. The CDR3 contains 15 residues. This CDR3 reads CASSARGSGTGELFF. CDR3 nucleotides: TGTGCCAGCAGTGCGAGGGGGAGCGGGACCGGGGAGCTGTTTTTT.

The rearrangement links TRBV29-1 to TRBJ2-1, with 8 bases aligning to TRBD2. This CDR3 has 13 residues. J gave up 5 bases and V 8 bases, and 8 bases lay outside the gene matches. CDR1 is SQVTM, CDR2 ANQGSEA, per germline. Here the CDR3 reads CSFSGTAHNEQFF. In DNA, the CDR3 is TGCAGCTTTAGCGGGACTGCCCACAATGAGCAGTTCTTC.

This clonotype was recorded many times. The V and J genes are TRBV20-1 and TRBJ2-2; 7 bases are shared with TRBD2. The CDR3 has 12 amino acids. Trimming at V came to 4 bases and at J to 6 bases, leaving 2 bases not matched to a gene. The germline gives CDR1 DFQATT, CDR2 SNEGSKA (reference sequence). The CDR3 DNA reads as TGCAGTGCTAATCGGGGGGCCGGGGAGCTGTTTTTT. Its protein product is CSANRGAGELFF.

Many counts were recorded for this clonotype. The chain combines TRBV30 with TRBJ1-2; D unresolved. Trimming shortened V by 3 bases and J by 12 bases, and 11 bases separated the two germline ends. Germline V gene sequence: CDR1 GTSNPN, CDR2 SVGIG (reference sequence). The CDR3 sequence is 10 residues long. CDR3 region: CAWSGSGNTF. CDR3 DNA sequence: TGTGCCTGGAGCGGCTCCGGGAACACCTTC.

The CDR3 reads CASSLGLAGGATDTQYF. The CDR3 bases are TGTGCCAGCAGCTTAGGTCTAGCGGGGGGCGCCACAGATACGCAGTATTTT. This chain connects TRBV11-2 to TRBJ2-3; 11 bases are a match to TRBD2. The germline V gene has CDR1 SGHAT and CDR2 FQNNGV. This CDR3 has 17 residues. With V trimmed by 1 base and J by 2 bases, 5 bases remained unmatched.

This clonotype was seen ten or more times. The rearrangement joins TRBV21-1 to TRBJ2-4; the table's D call of TRBD1 was not tested on the DNA. TRBV21-1 is an annotated pseudogene. The CDR3 sequence is 17 residues long. CDR3 loop: CASSKIPPGQGLNIQYF. CDR3 sequence (DNA): TGTGCCAGCAGCAAAATTCCCCCGGGACAGGGGTTAAACATTCAGTACTTC.

In this sample, this clonotype turned up many times. The V and J genes are TRBV3-1 and TRBJ1-1, with no clear D. This CDR3 contains 14 residues. Between the trimmed V and J ends, which lost 0 bases and 4 bases, there was a span of 9 bases. Germline V gene data show CDR1 as LGHDT and CDR2 as YNNKEL (reference sequence). DNA of the CDR3: TGTGCCAGCAGCCAAGATCCCGGAGGCACTGAAGCTTTCTTT. Translation: CASSQDPGGTEAFF.

The chain is built from TRBV29-1 and TRBJ2-5; tentative D call: TRBD2 (5 bases). V lost 6 bases and J 2 bases, leaving 10 bases between the germline ends. The CDR3 runs 12 residues. Germline V CDR1 and CDR2: SQVTM, ANQGSEA. The chain's CDR3 is CSVWTGQETQYF. The CDR3 coding sequence is TGCAGCGTCTGGACGGGGCAAGAGACCCAGTACTTC. Combining the CDR3 with reference TRBV29-1 and TRBJ2-5 gives the whole variable domain SAVISQKPSRDICQRGTSLTIQCQVDSQVTMMFWYRQQPGQSLTLIATANQGSEATYESGFVIDKFPISRPNLTFSTLTVSNMSPEDSSIYLCSVWTGQETQYFGPGTRLLVL.

This clonotype was counted many times. The chain uses TRBV5-1 and TRBJ1-1, with 7 nucleotides matching TRBD1. Germline lookup yields CDR1 SGHRS and CDR2 YFSETQ. The CDR3 has 15 amino acids. The ends lost 4 bases at V and 0 bases at J; junction bases unmatched: 6. The CDR3 DNA follows: TGCGCCAGCAGCCTCTCGGGACAGCTGAACACTGAAGCTTTCTTT. Translating gives CASSLSGQLNTEAFF.

This clonotype was counted ten times or more. V usage is TRBV5-1 and J usage is TRBJ2-1; 9 positions match TRBD2. The CDR3 consists of 15 residues. CDR1 SGHRS and CDR2 YFSETQ come from the germline V gene. Losses at the gene ends were 6 bases for V and 8 bases for J; bases not matched to a gene: 12. CDR3 amino acids: CASTPLAGANHEQFF. The CDR3 nucleotides read TGCGCCAGCACCCCTTTAGCGGGAGCCAACCATGAGCAGTTCTTC.

Many counts were recorded for this clonotype. The V gene is TRBV25-1, the J gene TRBJ1-1; D possibly corresponds to TRBD1 (6 bases). CDR3 size: 14 residues. V gave up 4 bases and J gave up 0 bases, with 9 bases separating them. Germline-derived CDR1 and CDR2 are MGHDK and SYGVNS. The CDR3 DNA follows: TGTGCCAGCAGTGTCACAGGGATGAACACTGAAGCTTTCTTT. Amino acids: CASSVTGMNTEAFF. The variable domain in full, with the rest retrieved from reference TRBV25-1 and TRBJ1-1, is EADIYQTPRYLVIGTGKKITLECSQTMGHDKMYWYQQDPGMELHLIHYSYGVNSTEKGDLSSESTVSRIRTEHFPLTLESARPSHTSQYLCASSVTGMNTEAFFGQGTRLTVV.

This clonotype appeared many times. The chain carries TRBV24-1 and TRBJ2-3; 9 positions match TRBD1. CDR1 and CDR2 (germline): KGHDR, SFDVKD. V was pared by 3 bases and J by 4 bases, with 7 bases of the junction left unmatched. This CDR3 has 16 residues. The CDR3 sequence: CATSDPKTGGADTQYF. The CDR3 DNA follows: TGTGCCACCAGTGATCCCAAGACAGGGGGGGCAGATACGCAGTATTTT.

This clonotype was counted many times. This chain links TRBV7-6 with TRBJ1-1, with a tentative D call TRBD1 (5 bases). Trimming cost V 4 bases and J 0 bases, with 9 bases left between them. The CDR3 covers 14 residues. The germline V gene encodes CDR1 SGHVS and CDR2 FNYEAQ. In DNA form, the CDR3 reads TGTGCCAGCAGCTCGGGACTGATGAACACTGAAGCTTTCTTT. Its protein is CASSSGLMNTEAFF.